This is a list of T cell receptor beta chains from one sample in a study of T cell repertoires in cytomegalovirus infection. One entry per CDR3 protein results from TCRdb running MiXCR on the reads. Of fewer than 200,000 distinct CDR3 sequences listed, about 21% are singletons. Sequenced material: PBMCs. These receptors came from a human donor in good health (CMV status not recorded). Some clones in this sample may be carry-over from other donors' samples. Both conserved end residues are part of each CDR3. The order of the fields is clone size, J gene, D gene, V gene, CDR3 protein, CDR3 DNA. A D gene is named only where the DNA matches it firmly. Part of the rows lack a size; the others show once, few, many or a class for expanded clones.

>few|TRBJ1-1|NA|TRBV5-1
CASSFTALDSEAFF
TGCGCCAGCAGCTTCACAGCTCTAGACTCAGAAGCTTTCTTT
>NA|TRBJ2-7|TRBD1|TRBV5-4
CASTLGTGGSYEQYF
TGTGCCAGCACCCTCGGGACAGGGGGCTCCTACGAGCAGTACTTC
>many|TRBJ2-5|TRBD1|TRBV20-1
CSARDTAGQGGGETQYF
TGCAGTGCTAGAGACACAGCGGGACAGGGAGGTGGGGAGACCCAGTACTTC
>NA|TRBJ1-2|NA|TRBV7-9
CASIDAGTTTNYGYTF
TGTGCCAGCATCGATGCCGGGACAACGACTAACTATGGCTACACCTTC
>few|TRBJ2-7|NA|TRBV11-3
CASSLSRDWAEQYF
TGTGCCAGCAGCCTGAGCAGGGATTGGGCCGAGCAGTACTTC
>few|TRBJ2-7|NA|TRBV6-6
CASTETQTGLSEQYF
TGTGCCAGCACAGAAACTCAGACAGGCCTTTCCGAGCAGTACTTC
>few|TRBJ1-4|NA|TRBV3-1
CASSQQATNEKLFF
TGTGCCAGCAGCCAACAAGCAACTAATGAAAAACTGTTTTTT
>NA|TRBJ2-1|TRBD1|TRBV15
CATSRASGGNGEQFF
TGTGCCACCAGCAGAGCGTCAGGGGGCAATGGGGAGCAGTTCTTC
>few|TRBJ1-2|TRBD1|TRBV20-1
CSASSGGDYGYTF
TGCAGTGCTAGCTCAGGGGGCGACTATGGCTACACCTTC
>few|TRBJ1-2|NA|TRBV6-1
CASSEAGADCSTF
TGTGCCAGCAGTGAAGCGGGAGCGGACTGTAGTACCTTC
>NA|TRBJ1-3|NA|TRBV11-1
CASSPSLGRNSGNTIYF
TGTGCCAGCAGCCCTTCCCTGGGCCGAAACTCCGGAAACACCATATATTTT
>many|TRBJ1-6|NA|TRBV5-1
CASSSGDSPLHF
TGCGCCAGCAGTTCGGGGGATTCACCCCTCCACTTT
>NA|TRBJ2-1|NA|TRBV28
CASSLLARNEQFF
TGTGCCAGCAGTTTACTAGCGCGGAATGAGCAGTTCTTC
>NA|TRBJ2-7|NA|TRBV4-1
CASSPLTQSYEQYF
TGCGCCAGCAGCCCCCTGACGCAGTCCTACGAGCAGTACTTC
>few|TRBJ1-1|NA|TRBV7-9
CASSLKGVNTEAFF
TGTGCCAGCAGCTTAAAGGGGGTTAACACTGAAGCTTTCTTT
>few|TRBJ2-7|TRBD2|TRBV20-1
CSAMYSGGYEQYF
TGCAGTGCTATGTATAGCGGGGGGTACGAGCAGTACTTC
>NA|TRBJ2-4|NA|TRBV6-5
CASRPTNRKNIQYF
TGTGCCAGCAGACCTACCAACCGGAAAAACATTCAGTACTTC
>NA|TRBJ1-1|TRBD1|TRBV23-1
CASTNRRGQGKNTEAFF
TGCGCCAGCACGAATAGGCGAGGACAGGGGAAGAACACTGAAGCTTTCTTT
>NA|TRBJ2-7|NA|TRBV10-3
CAISDPTEPISYEQYF
TGTGCCATCAGTGACCCGACAGAGCCTATTTCCTACGAGCAGTACTTC
>NA|TRBJ1-1|NA|TRBV5-4
CASSLVGRGILNTEAFF
TGTGCCAGCAGCTTGGTCGGCAGGGGTATATTGAACACTGAAGCTTTCTTT